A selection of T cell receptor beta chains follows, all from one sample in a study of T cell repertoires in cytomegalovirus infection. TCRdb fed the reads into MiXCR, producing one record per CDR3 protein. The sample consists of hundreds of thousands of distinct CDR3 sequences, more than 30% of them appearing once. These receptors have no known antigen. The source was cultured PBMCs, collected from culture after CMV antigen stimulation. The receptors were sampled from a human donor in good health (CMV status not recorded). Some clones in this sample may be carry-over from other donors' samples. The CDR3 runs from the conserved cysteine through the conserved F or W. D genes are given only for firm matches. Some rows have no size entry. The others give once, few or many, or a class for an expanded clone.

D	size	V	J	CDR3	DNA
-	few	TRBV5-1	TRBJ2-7	CASSPLTGTPYEQYF	TGCGCCAGCAGCCCCTTGACAGGTACCCCCTACGAGCAGTACTTC
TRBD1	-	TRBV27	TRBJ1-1	CASSTGQTTNTEAFF	TGTGCCAGCAGTACGGGACAGACGACGAACACTGAAGCTTTCTTT
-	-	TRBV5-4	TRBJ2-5	CASSFASGGFRETQYF	TGTGCCAGCAGCTTTGCCTCTGGGGGGTTTAGAGAGACCCAGTACTTC
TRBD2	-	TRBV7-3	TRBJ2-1	CASSTGLDYNEQFF	TGTGCCAGCAGTACTGGACTAGATTACAATGAGCAGTTCTTC
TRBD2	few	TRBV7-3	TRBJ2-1	CASSSHGTSGSEAVNEQFF	TGTGCCAGCAGCTCCCACGGGACTAGCGGGTCCGAGGCCGTAAATGAGCAGTTCTTC
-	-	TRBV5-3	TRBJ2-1	CASSTRRFPESEQFF	TGTGCCAGCAGCACCCGGCGCTTCCCTGAGTCTGAGCAGTTCTTC
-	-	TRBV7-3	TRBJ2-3	CASSLRGRTTDTQYF	TGTGCCAGCAGCTTACGGGGGAGGACGACAGATACGCAGTATTTT
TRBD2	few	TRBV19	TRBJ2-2	CASSPWTSGNTGELFF	TGTGCCAGTAGTCCCTGGACTAGCGGAAACACCGGGGAGCTGTTTTTT
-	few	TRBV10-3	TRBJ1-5	CAISDQLSQPQHF	TGTGCCATCAGTGACCAACTGAGTCAGCCCCAGCATTTT
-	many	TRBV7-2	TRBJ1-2	CASSLEFRGYGYTF	TGTGCCAGCAGCTTAGAGTTCAGGGGATATGGCTACACCTTC